One sample yielded the 24 T cell receptor beta chains listed below, sequenced in a study of blood T cells in healthy people across ages. A sample-barcoded 5' primer and a J-beta primer mix were used in a second PCR of roughly 7 to 11 cycles. Each CDR3 protein gets one entry after TCRdb re-called the 5' RACE reads with MiXCR. The sample includes some 750,000 distinct CDR3 sequences, approximately 22% of them seen just once. Sequences were obtained from blood. These receptor sequences come from a man between 65 and 80 years old in good health.

The chain employs TRBV14 and TRBJ1-1; D is perhaps TRBD1 (6 bases). CDR1 SGHDN and CDR2 FVKESK come from the germline V gene. The germline V and J ends were trimmed by 1 base and 3 bases, with 18 bases remaining between them. This CDR3 has 17 amino acids. CDR3 coding DNA: TGTGCCAGCAGCCAAGCGGGCAGGGGTCCTTGGGACACTGAAGCTTTCTTT. This codes for CASSQAGRGPWDTEAFF.

This clonotype was recorded many times. The chain recombines TRBV28 with TRBJ2-5; 9 bases agree with TRBD2. V lost 1 base to trimming and J lost 5 bases; unmatched junction nucleotides: 8. Germline CDR1 is MDHEN and CDR2 is SYDVKM. This CDR3 has 16 residues. The CDR3 protein is CASSLLRGGPRETQYF. Written as DNA, the CDR3 is TGTGCCAGCAGTTTATTGCGGGGGGGACCGCGGGAGACCCAGTACTTC.

The V call is TRBV9, the J call TRBJ2-5, with TRBD1 identical over 10 bases. With V trimmed by 0 bases and J by 4 bases, 6 bases remained unmatched. Germline assignment: CDR1 SGDLS and CDR2 YYNGEE. CDR3 length: 16 amino acids. The CDR3 bases are TGTGCCAGCAGCGTAGGGCTCGACAGGGGGCTAGAGACCCAGTACTTC. Amino acids: CASSVGLDRGLETQYF.

This clonotype occurred a few times. J is TRBJ1-3 and V is TRBV19; TRBD1 matches 9 bases. V dropped 8 bases and J dropped 2; count of bases not matched to a gene: 7. The CDR3 is made up of 15 amino acids. Per germline, CDR1 LNHDA and CDR2 SQIVND (reference sequence). CDR3 bases: TGTGCCAGTGAGGCGACAGGGGGACCTGGAAACACCATATATTTT. It codes for CASEATGGPGNTIYF.

The CDR3: CASSWGRTATNEKLFF. CDR3 nucleotides: TGCGCCAGCAGCTGGGGACGGACAGCAACTAATGAAAAACTGTTTTTT. This chain uses TRBV5-1 with TRBJ1-4, with D maybe TRBD1 (6 bases). Germline V gives CDR1 SGHRS, CDR2 YFSETQ. Trimming cost V 3 bases and J 0 bases, with 12 bases left between them. This CDR3 contains 16 residues.

This rearrangement joins TRBV11-3 to TRBJ1-1, with D tentatively TRBD1 (6 bases). Trimming shortened V by 1 base and J by 1 base, and 10 bases separated the two germline ends. The CDR3 is 15 residues long. Germline V gene data show CDR1 as SGHNT and CDR2 as YENEEA. DNA for the CDR3: TGTGCCAGCAGCTTAGGGGACAATCGGAACACTGAAGCTTTCTTT. Translated: CASSLGDNRNTEAFF.

This chain links TRBV5-1 with TRBJ2-5; 8 nucleotides line up with TRBD1. V lost 2 bases, J lost 4 bases, and 4 bases stayed unmatched. The CDR3 extends over 14 amino acids. Germline V gene data show CDR1 as SGHRS and CDR2 as YFSETQ. CDR3 loop: CASSFQGARETQYF. CDR3 bases: TGCGCCAGCAGCTTCCAGGGGGCAAGAGAGACCCAGTACTTC.

This clonotype has just a few counts. The chain combines TRBV20-1 with TRBJ2-1; D perhaps matches TRBD2 (6 bases). The V gene's germline CDR1 is DFQATT and CDR2 SNEGSKA (reference sequence). CDR3 length: 15 residues. V lost 3 bases to trimming and J lost 5 bases, with 17 bases between them. The CDR3 protein is CSASVGGPLDNEQFF. The CDR3 DNA sequence: TGCAGTGCTAGCGTTGGAGGGCCCCTGGACAATGAGCAGTTCTTC.

This clonotype was seen only a few times. V and J are TRBV29-1 and TRBJ1-4; 9 bases line up with TRBD1. V was pared by 4 bases and J by 8 bases, with 5 bases of the junction left unmatched. Germline values: CDR1 SQVTM, CDR2 ANQGSEA. There are 13 residues in the CDR3. The DNA for the CDR3 is TGCAGCGTTGTAGGGGACAGGGACGAAAAACTGTTTTTT. It translates to CSVVGDRDEKLFF.

The genes are TRBV3-1 and TRBJ2-1, with D possibly matching TRBD1 (6 bases). Trimming removed 2 bases from V and 1 base from J, with 12 bases in between. This CDR3 region has 16 residues. The germline gives CDR1 LGHDT, CDR2 YNNKEL (reference sequence). The CDR3: CASSQPGTRSYNEQFF. CDR3 nucleotides: TGTGCCAGCAGCCAACCCGGGACAAGATCCTACAATGAGCAGTTCTTC.

The V gene is TRBV6-2 or TRBV6-3, the J gene TRBJ2-7; D is uncertain. Per the germline V gene, CDR1 is MNHEY and CDR2 is SVGEGT. V was clipped by 2 bases and J by 0 bases, with 11 bases between them. The CDR3 spans 15 residues. The CDR3 protein is CASSYRPTPSYEQYV. DNA of the CDR3: TGTGCCAGCAGTTACCGTCCAACTCCCTCCTACGAGCAGTACGTC.

This clonotype occurred many times. One end of the junction varies from germline; a read error may be responsible. This chain joins TRBV20-1 and TRBJ2-7, with D tentatively TRBD1 (7 bases). CDR3 length: 10 amino acids. Germline CDR1 DFQATT, CDR2 SNEGSKA (reference sequence). CDR3 DNA sequence: TGCAGTGCTAGAGAGACAGGGAGGCACTTC. This encodes CSARETGRHF.

This clonotype showed up just a few times. One end of the junction fails to match germline, which may point to a read error. The chain couples TRBV7-3 to TRBJ2-2; TRBD2 aligns across 8 bases. This CDR3 is built from 14 residues. Germline V gene sequence: CDR1 SGHTA, CDR2 FQGTGA. This CDR3 is CASQAGADTGELFF. DNA for the CDR3: TGCGCCAGCCAAGCGGGAGCGGACACCGGGGAGCTGTTTTTT.

This clonotype turned up a few times. The chain is built from TRBV7-2 and TRBJ2-3; no firm D call. The CDR3 sequence is 14 residues long. Germline CDR1 SGHTA, CDR2 FQGNSA. Between the trimmed V and J ends, which lost 1 base and 2 bases, there was a span of 7 bases. The CDR3 region is CASSLVHYTDTQYF. The CDR3 bases are TGTGCCAGCAGCTTAGTACACTACACAGATACGCAGTATTTT.

The chain links TRBV12-3 or TRBV12-4 to TRBJ1-4; D perhaps matches TRBD1 (6 bases). V was trimmed by 5 bases and J by 0 bases, leaving 10 bases between them. There are 15 residues in the CDR3. CDR3 DNA sequence: TGTGCCAGCAGTGCTACAGGGTCAACTAATGAAAAACTGTTTTTT. It encodes CASSATGSTNEKLFF.

This chain uses TRBV5-1 with TRBJ2-5; 9 bases match TRBD2. The J call may be mistaken, given a closer DNA end match to TRBJ2-1. This CDR3 has 15 residues. Germline V lookup: CDR1 SGHRS, CDR2 YFSETQ. CDR3 nucleotide sequence: TGCGCCAGCAGCTTGGTCCAGCGGGGGGACAATGAGCAGTTCTTC. Translated, it gives CASSLVQRGDNEQFF.

This chain links TRBV6-6 with TRBJ2-5; tentatively, D is TRBD2 (5 bases). Trimming pared 2 bases from V and 3 bases from J, leaving 7 bases between. This CDR3 region has 13 residues. Germline V CDR1 and CDR2: MNHNY, SVGAGI (reference sequence). Written as DNA, the CDR3 is TGTGCCAGCAGTTACGCCGGGGAAGAGACCCAGTACTTC. It translates to CASSYAGEETQYF.

Regarding this clonotype: Its ends do not fully match the called genes, so a read error is possible. This chain joins TRBV7-8 and TRBJ1-1, with D possibly matching TRBD1 (5 bases). From germline, CDR1 is SGHVS and CDR2 FQNEAQ. This CDR3 has 15 amino acids. DNA for the CDR3: TGCGCCAGCAGCTTCTTGGGGGTGGATTACACTGAAGCTTTCTTT. Its translation is CASSFLGVDYTEAFF.

CDR3 in amino acids: CSVRQLEGQPQHF. CDR3 in DNA: TGCAGCGTTCGACAGTTGGAGGGGCAGCCCCAGCATTTT. The chain recombines TRBV29-1 with TRBJ1-5; D perhaps matches TRBD1 (5 bases). Germline V CDR1 and CDR2: SQVTM, ANQGSEA. Trimming removed 5 bases from V and 7 bases from J, with 15 bases in between. CDR3 length: 13 residues.

With regard to this clonotype: One end of the junction fails to match germline, which may point to a read error. The rearrangement joins TRBV28 to TRBJ2-7; D gene ambiguous. Germline V gene data show CDR1 as MDHEN and CDR2 as SYDVKM. The CDR3 contains 13 residues. The CDR3 region has the DNA TGCGCCAGCAGTTTGGACCACTCCTACGAGCAGTACTTC. This gives the protein CASSLDHSYEQYF.

Regarding this clonotype: A much larger clone sits a single nucleotide away, making a read error possible. The chain uses TRBV6-5 and TRBJ2-3, with D perhaps given as TRBD1 or TRBD2 (5 bases each). This CDR3 region has 14 residues. Germline V CDR1 and CDR2: MNHEY, SVGAGI. The DNA for the CDR3 is TGTGCCAGCAGTTACCAGCTAGCAACAGGTACGCAGTATTTT. Translated, it gives CASSYQLATGTQYF.

The V gene is TRBV4-1, the J gene TRBJ2-6; tentatively, D is TRBD2 (5 bases). V was pared by 6 bases and J by 0 bases, with 12 bases between. CDR3 length: 16 residues. Germline V gene sequence: CDR1 MGHRA, CDR2 YSYEKL. In DNA, the CDR3 is TGCGCCAGCAGAAGCGAGGGTAACTCTGGGGCCAACGTCCTGACTTTC. Translation: CASRSEGNSGANVLTF.

This sequence joins TRBV5-5 and TRBJ2-2; D unresolved. Between the trimmed V and J ends, which lost 2 bases and 6 bases, there was a span of 8 bases. CDR3 size: 13 residues. Germline-derived CDR1 and CDR2 are SGHKS and YYEKEE (reference sequence). CDR3 coding DNA: TGTGCCAGCAGCTTTGACCCCGCCGGGGAGCTGTTTTTT. Encoded protein: CASSFDPAGELFF.

This chain connects TRBV7-6 to TRBJ2-3, with D hard to call. The CDR3 contains 13 residues. Trimming cost V 7 bases and J 8 bases, with 16 bases left between them. Germline V gene lookup returns CDR1 SGHVS and CDR2 FNYEAQ. The CDR3 DNA sequence: TGTGCCAGCACCTTTCCCGGATCACTTACGCAGTATTTT. Protein: CASTFPGSLTQYF.